Included here is one TCR beta chain sequence, with context. Its antigen target is currently unknown. Per-nucleotide qualities are absent, and no much larger clonotype sits a single base away. CDR1 and CDR2 (SGHNT, YENEEA) derive from the germline V gene. Clipping removes 3 bases from V and 3 bases from J, with 5 as the unmatched junction base count. Including cysteine and phenylalanine, the CDR3 has 14 amino acids. Of all the DNA, just the CDR3 is kept, 42 bases in frame from base 1. The collaborating institutions used their own protocols to collect whole blood in K2EDTA tubes. For TCRbeta analysis, collaborators shipped samples as frozen whole blood, isolated PBMCs, or DNA extracted from either of those sample types. This record belongs to a study of blood T cell repertoires in COVID-19 (dated by TCRdb to 2018 to 2021). Regarding the study in general: Collaborator samples came from the United States, Italy and Spain and covered acute and convalescent phases of COVID-19. The prospective study material was composed of cDNA or gDNA derived from T cells, B-cell-depleted T cells, or PBMCs. Deeply sampled blood TCRbeta repertoires from subjects exposed to, actively infected with, or recovered from COVID-19 were included in the dataset. The repertoires were released in a freely available public database meant as a resource for research on the immune response to SARS-CoV-2. The samples were drawn from the first 160 participants of the ongoing ImmuneRACE study and from over a thousand subjects provided by 6 global collaborators. The sample metadata nearly always contained a de-identified subject ID, COVID-19 status, age in years and sex. Where available, HLA class I and class II types were obtained from metadata supplied by the sample provider rather than from assay-based typing. Overall study results and their limits: Clinical and demographic metadata were provided uncurated, with the amount varying by source and participant.

TCRbeta CDR3 regions were amplified from genomic DNA using the immunoSEQ Assay, a bias-controlled multiplex PCR. The study's processing was this. Within the assay, amplification of reference gene primers was used to estimate how many nucleated cells each sample contained. Sequence reads were collapsed and filtered to measure the absolute abundance of every unique TCRbeta CDR3 rearrangement. Productive Simpson clonality was computed per sample as the square root of Simpson's diversity index over productive rearrangements. TCRdb provides this immuneACCESS table in a form limited to in-frame rearrangements. Some clones are lacking; in checked studies, under half of them reflect an unresolved V gene, and why the rest are absent is not known. The V and J calls and the clone size are those of that table, but D and trimming were determined from the DNA. The sample profile shows over 50,000 clones; about nine tenths of them were found once. Of the sample, 7% to 9.5% falls within the top ten clones.

The rearrangement joined TRBV11-3 to TRBJ2-7; 7 junctional bases match TRBD1. The sequencing sample was made of peripheral blood. The source of this sequence is a middle-aged man with active COVID-19. CDR3 loop: CASSFLGTDYEQYF. The DNA is TGTGCCAGCAGCTTCCTTGGGACAGACTACGAGCAGTACTTC.